This TCR beta chain is from a study of cytomegalovirus exposure and HLA in healthy donors. Concerning this clone itself: Its antigen is undetermined.

The PCR employed 60 Vbeta primers together with 13 Jbeta primers. This table comes from immunoSEQ multiplex PCR, and its TCRdb copy is limited to in-frame clones, with some not included. The sample spans about 160,000 clones; the ten largest clones claim roughly 1.3%. Overall study results and limits: Only CMV serostatus was available as immune exposure information. There was a cluster of highly shared sequence variants that was likely a sequencing artifact. Previously analyzed data showed that most TCR beta V segments were productive at a frequency of about 90% or about 30%.

The CDR3 length is 17 residues. The V end lost 0 bases, the J end lost 4 bases, and 18 bases lay between the germline ends. The germline gives CDR1 MGHRA, CDR2 YSYEKL. This chain uses TRBV4-1 with TRBJ1-2; unclear D gene. Sequenced: PBMCs. This clonotype was obtained from a woman aged 55-70 years in good health and CMV-seronegative. The CDR3 coding sequence is TGCGCCAGCAGCCAAGATTGGGAGGACGGGAGACTCTATGGCTACACCTTC. Amino acid sequence: CASSQDWEDGRLYGYTF.